A single sample is the source of the 21 T cell receptor beta chains below, sequenced in a study of shared clonotypes between healthy human individuals. As defined, naive CD8 cells were CD45RO-negative and positively selected for CCR7, with terminally differentiated effector memory CD45RA+ cells excluded. The protocol was immunoSEQ multiplex PCR, while the TCRdb copy is restricted to in-frame clones and leaves out a portion. The sample holds about 2.1 million clones, roughly 91% seen once. The sequenced material came from naive CD8+ T cells from PBMCs. The receptors stem from a man aged 18 to 29 in good health. Some clones in this sample may be carry-over from other donors' samples.

This clone was counted once. The chain uses TRBV29-1 and TRBJ2-1; 7 bases agree with TRBD2. J gave up 9 bases and V 4 bases, and 9 bases lay outside the gene matches. CDR1 and CDR2 from the germline V gene are SQVTM and ANQGSEA. The CDR3 is made up of 13 amino acids. CDR3 residues: CSVVWGRASEQFF. CDR3 nucleotide sequence: TGCAGCGTTGTATGGGGGAGGGCCAGTGAGCAGTTCTTC.

This sequence joins TRBV28 and TRBJ2-7; tentatively, D is TRBD1 or TRBD2 (5 bases each). Germline V gene data show CDR1 as MDHEN and CDR2 as SYDVKM. This CDR3 is built from 17 residues. V lost 3 bases, J lost 4 bases, and 22 bases lay in between. For the CDR3, the DNA is TGTGCCAGCAGTTTGCCTTTTACGGGACGGAGATATTACGAGCAGTACTTC. Amino acids: CASSLPFTGRRYYEQYF.

V gene TRBV28 combines with J gene TRBJ2-7, with D tentatively TRBD1 (7 bases). The ends were cut back, 6 bases at V and 1 base at J, with 13 bases in the middle. CDR1 and CDR2 (germline): MDHEN, SYDVKM. This CDR3 is 14 amino acids long. The CDR3 loop reads CASRWTGGSYEQYF. CDR3 sequence (DNA): TGTGCCAGCAGGTGGACAGGAGGGTCCTACGAGCAGTACTTC.

Concerning this clone: Different DNA sequences within this sample yield the same CDR3. V gene TRBV28 combines with J gene TRBJ2-3; D gene ambiguous. V was shortened by 4 bases and J by 3 bases, with 2 bases between the two germline ends. CDR1 MDHEN and CDR2 SYDVKM come from the germline V gene. The CDR3 has 11 residues. CDR3 amino acids: CASSSTDTQYF. Here the CDR3 DNA reads TGTGCCAGCAGTTCTACAGATACGCAGTATTTT.

The V gene is TRBV13, the J gene TRBJ2-3; 11 bases map to TRBD2. This CDR3 comprises 17 residues. In germline, CDR1 is PRHDT, CDR2 FYEKMQ (reference sequence). The ends lost 1 base at V and 2 bases at J; junction bases unmatched: 5. CDR3 region: CASSLDLAGGPTDTQYF. The CDR3 bases are TGTGCCAGCAGCTTAGATCTAGCGGGAGGACCCACAGATACGCAGTATTTT. Complete variable domain (other parts from reference TRBV13 and TRBJ2-3): AAGVIQSPRHLIKEKRETATLKCYPIPRHDTVYWYQQGPGQDPQFLISFYEKMQSDKGSIPDRFSAQQFSDYHSELNMSSLELGDSALYFCASSLDLAGGPTDTQYFGPGTRLTVL.

This chain links TRBV28 with TRBJ1-5; 7 bases map to TRBD1. Germline V gene lookup returns CDR1 MDHEN and CDR2 SYDVKM. Trimming took 5 bases from V and 2 from J; bases not matched to a gene: 9. The CDR3 runs to 16 residues. The chain's CDR3 is CASSPPGGTGNQPQHF. The DNA of the CDR3 is TGTGCCAGCAGTCCCCCAGGGGGTACGGGCAATCAGCCCCAGCATTTT.

The chain links TRBV5-1 to TRBJ1-4; the D gene is possibly TRBD1 (6 bases). The CDR3 runs to 11 residues. V was shortened by 4 bases and J by 10 bases, with 8 bases between the two germline ends. Germline loops: CDR1 SGHRS, CDR2 YFSETQ. The CDR3 loop is CASSGGGKLFF. CDR3 DNA: TGCGCCAGCAGCGGAGGGGGAAAACTGTTTTTT.

The genes are TRBV29-1 and TRBJ1-1, with 10 bases aligning to TRBD1. There are 14 residues in the CDR3. CDR1 and CDR2 from the germline V gene are SQVTM and ANQGSEA. The junction had 5 bases not matched to a gene; V was cut back by 7 bases and J by 0 bases. This chain's CDR3 is CSGRDRGLNTEAFF. The CDR3 DNA is TGCAGCGGAAGGGACAGGGGCCTGAACACTGAAGCTTTCTTT.

This chain joins TRBV11-2 and TRBJ1-1; no clear D gene. Germline assignment: CDR1 SGHAT and CDR2 FQNNGV. CDR3 length: 12 residues. Trimming removed 2 bases from V and 7 bases from J, with 8 bases in between. CDR3 in amino acids: CASSLYGYEAFF. CDR3 nucleotide sequence: TGTGCCAGCAGCTTATATGGCTATGAAGCTTTCTTT.

This clone was detected once. The chain has TRBV12-5 and TRBJ2-3; D perhaps matches TRBD2 (7 bases). The CDR3 consists of 16 residues. V lost 2 bases, J lost 5 bases, and 17 bases lay in between. Germline CDR1 is LGHNT and CDR2 is FRNRAP. CDR3 sequence: CASGLSGRGGQDTQYF. The CDR3 DNA follows: TGTGCTAGTGGTTTGAGCGGAAGGGGGGGACAAGATACGCAGTATTTT.

This sequence joins TRBV27 and TRBJ2-7, with D possibly matching TRBD1 (6 bases). The CDR3 covers 12 residues. Between the trimmed V and J ends, which lost 5 bases and 2 bases, there was a span of 7 bases. Germline V gene sequence: CDR1 MNHEY, CDR2 SMNVEV (reference sequence). CDR3 sequence reads: CASSRGTYEQYF. In nucleotides, the CDR3 is TGTGCCAGCAGTAGGGGGACCTACGAGCAGTACTTC.

This chain joins TRBV27 and TRBJ2-3, with D tentatively TRBD1 (5 bases). CDR1 MNHEY and CDR2 SMNVEV come from the germline V gene (reference sequence). This CDR3 is built from 15 residues. Trimming pared 3 bases from V and 2 bases from J, leaving 12 bases between. The CDR3 DNA sequence: TGTGCCAGCAGTTTCCAGGGATTCTTCACAGATACGCAGTATTTT. As protein: CASSFQGFFTDTQYF.

This clone has only a few counts. The chain combines TRBV9 with TRBJ2-1, with TRBD2 matching over 7 bases. Germline CDR1 SGDLS, CDR2 YYNGEE. V lost 4 bases and J lost 1; bases outside the gene matches: 11. This CDR3 has 17 amino acids. CDR3 region: CASSPAREATSYNEQFF. In DNA form, the CDR3 reads TGTGCCAGCAGCCCGGCCCGGGAGGCTACTTCCTACAATGAGCAGTTCTTC.

For this clone: At one end, the junction sequence differs from germline, possibly due to a read error. V and J are TRBV28 and TRBJ1-2; D ambiguous. The CDR3 is made up of 13 amino acids. Germline-derived CDR1 and CDR2 are MDHEN and SYDVKM. For the CDR3, the DNA is TGTGCCAGCAGTCTATGGGCCCGGGATGGCTACACCTTC. This translates into CASSLWARDGYTF.

In its sample, this clone was seen a few times. The chain uses TRBV2 and TRBJ1-2; 10 positions agree with TRBD1. Germline CDR1 reads SNHLY; CDR2 reads FYNNEI. V gave up 10 bases and J gave up 4 bases; unmatched junction bases: 9. The CDR3 loop spans 14 amino acids. The CDR3 DNA follows: TGTGCCAAGCGGAGACAGGGGGCAGGCTATGGCTACACCTTC. Its protein is CAKRRQGAGYGYTF. Complete variable domain (other parts from reference TRBV2 and TRBJ1-2): EPEVTQTPSHQVTQMGQEVILRCVPISNHLYFYWYRQILGQKVEFLVSFYNNEISEKSEIFDDQFSVERPDGSNFTLKIRSTKLEDSAMYFCAKRRQGAGYGYTFGSGTRLTVV.

V gene TRBV7-2 combines with J gene TRBJ2-7; 13 bases agree with TRBD2. V dropped 1 base and J dropped 4; count of bases not matched to a gene: 7. The CDR3 extends over 17 amino acids. Looked up from germline, CDR1 is SGHTA and CDR2 is FQGNSA. The CDR3 coding sequence is TGTGCCAGCAGCTTAGTTACCTGGACTAGCGGGAGTTACGAGCAGTACTTC. This sequence encodes CASSLVTWTSGSYEQYF.

This chain links TRBV28 with TRBJ1-4, with D tentatively TRBD1 (6 bases). This CDR3 has 14 residues. CDR1 MDHEN and CDR2 SYDVKM come from the germline V gene. V was cut by 2 bases and J by 5 bases, with 9 bases left in between. The CDR3 spells CASSLRGKNEKLFF. Here the CDR3 DNA reads TGTGCCAGCAGTTTAAGGGGGAAGAATGAAAAACTGTTTTTT. Together with reference TRBV28 and TRBJ1-4, the CDR3 gives the full variable domain: DVKVTQSSRYLVKRTGEKVFLECVQDMDHENMFWYRQDPGLGLRLIYFSYDVKMKEKGDIPEGYSVSREKKERFSLILESASTNQTSMYLCASSLRGKNEKLFFGSGTQLSVL.

This rearrangement joins TRBV9 to TRBJ1-3, with unresolved D. Between the trimmed V and J ends, which lost 0 bases and 0 bases, there was a span of 7 bases. The CDR3 length is 15 residues. From germline, CDR1 is SGDLS and CDR2 YYNGEE. The CDR3 spells CASSVDGYSGNTIYF. The DNA for the CDR3 is TGTGCCAGCAGCGTAGACGGATACTCTGGAAACACCATATATTTT. Drawing the rest from reference TRBV9 and TRBJ1-3, the complete variable domain is DSGVTQTPKHLITATGQRVTLRCSPRSGDLSVYWYQQSLDQGLQFLIQYYNGEERAKGNILERFSAQQFPDLHSELNLSSLELGDSALYFCASSVDGYSGNTIYFGEGSWLTVV.

V usage is TRBV13 and J usage is TRBJ2-2, with 7 nucleotides matching TRBD2. CDR1 PRHDT and CDR2 FYEKMQ come from the germline V gene (reference sequence). Trimming cost V 5 bases and J 0 bases; bases outside gene matches: 3. The CDR3 totals 15 residues. This CDR3 is CASSQGLTNTGELFF. CDR3 bases: TGTGCCAGCAGCCAGGGACTAACGAACACCGGGGAGCTGTTTTTT.

The chain couples TRBV25-1 to TRBJ1-1; no definite D call. The germline V gene encodes CDR1 MGHDK and CDR2 SYGVNS. The CDR3 extends over 15 amino acids. V was cut by 4 bases and J by 3 bases, with 15 bases left in between. CDR3 loop: CASSGAGVWHTEAFF. The CDR3 DNA follows: TGTGCCAGCAGTGGAGCCGGGGTCTGGCACACTGAAGCTTTCTTT.

Note on this clone: In the same sample, other DNA sequences code for this CDR3. This rearrangement joins TRBV9 to TRBJ2-7; TRBD2 matches 12 bases. This CDR3 comprises 15 residues. Trimming removed 3 bases from V and 2 bases from J; junction bases left unmatched: 3. Germline V gene sequence: CDR1 SGDLS, CDR2 YYNGEE. The CDR3 sequence: CASSEGLAGTYEQYF. CDR3 sequence (DNA): TGTGCCAGCAGCGAAGGACTAGCGGGGACCTACGAGCAGTACTTC.